These 10 T cell receptor beta chains came from one sample sequenced in a study of blood T cell repertoires in COVID-19. Clones were sequenced by immunoSEQ multiplex PCR, and TCRdb holds only the in-frame ones, with some missing. The data hold 200,000 to 300,000 clones, with 85% to 90% observed a single time. Sequenced input: peripheral blood. The source of these receptors is an older woman with active or convalescent COVID-19.

This clone was seen more than once but under ten times. The rearrangement uses TRBV19 and TRBJ2-4, with 10 bases that match TRBD1. This CDR3 region has 17 residues. The junction had 9 bases not matched to a gene; V was cut back by 5 bases and J by 2 bases. CDR1 LNHDA and CDR2 SQIVND come from the germline V gene (reference sequence). This CDR3 reads CASSGGRDRGSKNIQYF. The CDR3 DNA is TGTGCCAGTAGTGGCGGCCGGGACAGGGGTTCCAAAAACATTCAGTACTTC.

The chain employs TRBV29-1 and TRBJ1-2, with unresolved D. The V gene's germline CDR1 is SQVTM and CDR2 ANQGSEA. This CDR3 contains 12 residues. V was pared by 5 bases and J by 6 bases, with 13 bases between. The CDR3 nucleotides read TGCAGCGTTATAGAGCTTACTCATGGCTACACCTTC. Translation gives CSVIELTHGYTF.

The chain joins TRBV29-1 to TRBJ2-5, with TRBD2 matching 10 bases. Trimming cost V 4 bases and J 4 bases; bases outside gene matches: 3. Germline V gene data show CDR1 as SQVTM and CDR2 as ANQGSEA. The CDR3 is 13 amino acids. CDR3 residues: CSVVSGGLETQYF. In DNA, the CDR3 is TGCAGCGTTGTTAGCGGGGGGTTAGAGACCCAGTACTTC. Full variable domain (outside the CDR3, taken from reference TRBV29-1 and TRBJ2-5): SAVISQKPSRDICQRGTSLTIQCQVDSQVTMMFWYRQQPGQSLTLIATANQGSEATYESGFVIDKFPISRPNLTFSTLTVSNMSPEDSSIYLCSVVSGGLETQYFGPGTRLLVL.

J is TRBJ1-5 and V is TRBV6-1, with 7 bases that match TRBD1. The V gene's germline CDR1 is MNHNS and CDR2 SASEGT. This CDR3 contains 16 residues. The V segment lost 3 bases and the J segment 2 bases; nucleotides outside the gene matches: 7. The CDR3 protein is CASSEPTGTRNQPQHF. For the CDR3, the DNA is TGTGCCAGCAGTGAGCCGACAGGGACGCGCAATCAGCCCCAGCATTTT.

Only one count was recorded for this clone. The same CDR3 can be traced to other DNA sequences in this sample. The chain couples TRBV6-2 or TRBV6-3 to TRBJ1-2, with 10 nucleotides matching TRBD1. The CDR3 length is 14 residues. The V and J ends lost 5 bases and 1 base, in that order; junction bases with no gene match: 1. The germline V gene encodes CDR1 MNHEY and CDR2 SVGEGT. CDR3 in amino acids: CASSGTGVNYGYTF. DNA for the CDR3: TGTGCCAGCAGTGGGACAGGGGTTAACTATGGCTACACCTTC.

In its sample, this clone was seen once. The chain couples TRBV4-1 to TRBJ1-2, with 8 bases lining up with TRBD1. V lost 4 bases, J lost 3 bases, and 4 bases stayed unmatched. The CDR3 sequence is 14 residues long. Germline V lookup: CDR1 MGHRA, CDR2 YSYEKL. Here the CDR3 reads CASSLDRGDYGYTF. The CDR3 nucleotides are TGCGCCAGCAGCCTCGACAGGGGAGACTATGGCTACACCTTC.

J is TRBJ1-5 and V is TRBV6-5; no clear D gene. The V end lost 8 bases, the J end lost 7 bases, and 15 bases lay between the germline ends. The CDR3 contains 13 residues. Per the germline V gene, CDR1 is MNHEY and CDR2 is SVGAGI. CDR3 sequence reads: CASSLESLQPQHF. The CDR3 coding sequence is TGTGCCAGCTCGCTAGAATCTCTCCAGCCCCAGCATTTT.

The V and J genes are TRBV5-6 and TRBJ2-7; D remains unclear. The CDR3 consists of 12 residues. Trimming shortened V by 0 bases and J by 3 bases, and 4 bases separated the two germline ends. Germline V CDR1 and CDR2: SGHDT, YYEEEE. The CDR3 DNA sequence: TGTGCCAGCAGCTTGGCCCGCTACGAGCAGTACTTC. It translates to CASSLARYEQYF.

This sequence joins TRBV29-1 and TRBJ2-7; TRBD2 might be the D (5 bases). CDR1 and CDR2 (germline): SQVTM, ANQGSEA. CDR3 length: 12 amino acids. The V and J ends lost 8 bases and 5 bases respectively, with 16 bases between them. The CDR3: CSLRDSGHEQYF. The CDR3 DNA is TGCAGCCTGAGGGATTCGGGCCACGAGCAGTACTTC.

J is TRBJ2-5 and V is TRBV7-3; a weak D match, TRBD1 (6 bases). With 4 bases removed from V and 4 bases from J, the gap between germline ends came to 10 bases. This CDR3 has 13 residues. Germline loops: CDR1 SGHTA, CDR2 FQGTGA. CDR3 DNA: TGTGCCAGCAGCTGGGTAGGGGGAGAGACCCAGTACTTC. This codes for CASSWVGGETQYF.